This TCR beta chain is drawn from a study of cytomegalovirus exposure and HLA in healthy donors. Vbeta (60) and Jbeta (13) primers were used in the PCR. Sequenced by immunoSEQ multiplex PCR; TCRdb stores in-frame clones only, minus some. The data hold 120,000 or so clones, with approximately 84% observed a single time. Trimming left V 4 bases short and J 4 bases short, with 10 bases between. The CDR3 runs to 13 residues. Per the germline V gene, CDR1 is SGHRS and CDR2 is YFSETQ. In the case of this clone: The antigen remains unidentified.

Notes on the study in general: Information on immune exposure was restricted to one variable (CMV serostatus). Prior analysis indicated that the majority of TCR beta V segments exhibited productivity approximately 87% or approximately 30% of the time. Trimming of TCR beta V- and J-genes showed a link, identified in a later analysis, to a missense DCLRE1C variant. Associated with cytomegalovirus, according to the listing, were some 180 TCR beta chains.

This receptor was taken from a man younger than 35 in good health and CMV-seropositive. The sample consisted of PBMCs. This chain joins TRBV5-1 and TRBJ2-3, with a tentative D call TRBD2 (6 bases). The CDR3 is CASSPGGADTQYF. The DNA of the CDR3 is TGCGCCAGCAGCCCCGGCGGGGCAGATACGCAGTATTTT.